Listed below are T cell receptor beta chains from one sample, sequenced in a study of blood T cell repertoires in COVID-19. Sequenced by immunoSEQ multiplex PCR; TCRdb stores in-frame clones only, minus some. This repertoire shows about 180,000 clones, roughly 75% found once; its top ten account for around 7%. The sequencing input was peripheral blood. The receptors stem from a man in his 70s with active or convalescent COVID-19. Each CDR3 is given with its conserved first and last residue. A D gene is named only where the DNA matches it firmly. Clone size, where shown, is once, few, many, or a class for clones that have expanded.

TRBV5-5	TRBD2	TRBJ2-3	-	TGTGCCAGCAGGACTAGCGGGAGAGATGTAGATACGCAGTATTTT	CASRTSGRDVDTQYF
TRBV6-5	-	TRBJ1-4	-	TGTGCCAGCAGTTTCGGACAGCCTAATGAAAAACTGTTTTTT	CASSFGQPNEKLFF
TRBV7-9	-	TRBJ2-7	-	TGTGCCAGCAGCTCAACGGGACTTGCCTACGAGCAGTACTTC	CASSSTGLAYEQYF
TRBV5-4	-	TRBJ2-7	-	TGTGCCAGCAGCGCCGGGGAGGTTGACGAGCAGTACTTC	CASSAGEVDEQYF
TRBV7-8	-	TRBJ1-2	-	TGTGCCAGCAGCTTAGCGGGGACAAGGAATGGCTACACCTTC	CASSLAGTRNGYTF
TRBV2	-	TRBJ1-3	-	TGTGCCAGCAGCCTAAATCCTGGTCCTGGAAACACCATATATTTT	CASSLNPGPGNTIYF
TRBV6-5	TRBD1	TRBJ2-1	-	TGTGCCAGCGGCCGACAGGGGGGTTACAATGAGCAGTTCTTC	CASGRQGGYNEQFF
TRBV2	TRBD2	TRBJ2-3	-	TGTGCCAGCACAGGTAGCGGGAGTGGGTCAGATACGCAGTATTTT	CASTGSGSGSDTQYF
TRBV12-3/TRBV12-4	-	TRBJ1-2	-	TGTGCCAGCAGTAATGGAGTCTATGGCTACACCTTC	CASSNGVYGYTF
TRBV27	TRBD1	TRBJ1-1	-	TGTGCCAGCAGTTCACAGGGGAGGAACACTGAAGCTTTCTTT	CASSSQGRNTEAFF
TRBV4-3	-	TRBJ1-6	few	TGCGCCAGCAGCCAAGATCCGAATTCACCCCTCCACTTT	CASSQDPNSPLHF
TRBV7-8	TRBD2	TRBJ2-2	-	TGTGCCAGCAGCTTTAGCGGGAGAGGGACCGGGGAGCTGTTTTTT	CASSFSGRGTGELFF
TRBV29-1	-	TRBJ2-7	-	TGCAGCGTTGTTCAGGGTACCTACGAGCAGTACTTC	CSVVQGTYEQYF
TRBV4-1	TRBD1	TRBJ2-3	once	TGCGCCAGCAGCCAATTGGACAGGCCGCAGTATTTT	CASSQLDRPQYF
TRBV5-4	-	TRBJ1-4	few	TGTGCCAGCAGCTTGGGGACTGCAACTAATGAAAAACTGTTTTTT	CASSLGTATNEKLFF
TRBV24-1	-	TRBJ1-5	-	TGTGCCACCAGTGATTTACACAGGTATAGCAATCAGCCCCAGCATTTT	CATSDLHRYSNQPQHF
TRBV6-2/TRBV6-3	-	TRBJ2-1	-	TGTGCCAGCAGTTACCCTGAGCGATACAATGAGCAGTTCTTC	CASSYPERYNEQFF
TRBV9	-	TRBJ2-3	-	TGTGCCAGCAGCGCCAGGGGAGTGCGGGGACTACGCACAGATACGCAGTATTTT	CASSARGVRGLRTDTQYF
TRBV2	-	TRBJ1-6	-	TGTGCCAGCAACGGGGGGGAAACCTATAATTCACCCCTCCACTTT	CASNGGETYNSPLHF
TRBV23-1	-	TRBJ1-2	once	TGCGCCAGGGGAGGGCCTAACTATGGCTACACCTTC	CARGGPNYGYTF
TRBV19	TRBD2	TRBJ2-1	-	TGTGCCAGTAGTATAGACCTGGCGGGGGGGCCCAATGAGCAGTTCTTC	CASSIDLAGGPNEQFF
TRBV5-4	-	TRBJ2-1	once	TGTGCCAGCAGCTTGGACAGGTACAATGAGCAGTTCTTC	CASSLDRYNEQFF
TRBV7-8	-	TRBJ1-5	-	TGTGCCAGCAGCTTAAGGGAAGGGGCCCAGCCCCAGCATTTT	CASSLREGAQPQHF
TRBV6-5	TRBD1	TRBJ1-2	-	TGTGCCAGCAGACCGGGGACAGATGGCTACACCTTC	CASRPGTDGYTF
TRBV18	-	TRBJ1-5	once	TGTGCCAGCTCACGCGGAGGGGCTATAGGGAACAATCAGCCCCAGCATTTT	CASSRGGAIGNNQPQHF
TRBV29-1	TRBD1	TRBJ2-5	-	TGCAGCGTGGCCGGGACAGGGTCAGGTGAGACCCAGTACTTC	CSVAGTGSGETQYF
TRBV12-5	TRBD2	TRBJ2-1	-	TGTGCTACTAAAGCGGGGGCCTACAATGAGCAGTTCTTC	CATKAGAYNEQFF
TRBV6-2/TRBV6-3	-	TRBJ2-7	-	TGTGCCAGCAGTGGGGCCGGGTCGCTCCTCCAGCAGTACTTC	CASSGAGSLLQQYF
TRBV2	-	TRBJ1-4	-	TGTGCCAGCAACCGCGACGGGGGGTATGAAAAACTGTTTTTT	CASNRDGGYEKLFF
TRBV5-4	-	TRBJ1-3	-	TGTGCCAGCAGCGGGACGGACTACTCTGGAAACACCATATATTTT	CASSGTDYSGNTIYF